Detailed here is one TCR beta chain. The data originate from a study of blood T cell repertoires in COVID-19. Original processing notes: Estimated nucleated cell counts came from reference gene primer amplification. Profiled with immunoSEQ multiplex PCR; TCRdb holds only in-frame clones, not every one. V, J and clone size are those of that table, while D and trimming were read from the DNA. This table holds hundreds of thousands of clones, around 86% found once. CDR3 length: 15 residues. V was clipped by 4 bases and J by 3 bases; unmatched bases: 5. The germline V gene has CDR1 SGHRS and CDR2 YFSETQ. The source of this sequence is a woman between 50 and 59 years old with COVID-19, enrolled during active disease. Sequenced sample: peripheral blood. This chain links TRBV5-1 with TRBJ2-5, with 11 nucleotides matching TRBD1. The CDR3 bases are TGCGCCAGCAGCCCTGGGACAGGGGGTAAAGAGACCCAGTACTTC. It encodes CASSPGTGGKETQYF.